Described below is a single TCR beta chain sequence and its context. The same CDR3 is also encoded by other DNA sequences in this sample. Produced via immunoSEQ multiplex PCR; TCRdb's table is partial and in-frame only. The data hold about 70,000 clones, with approximately 85% observed a single time. These data originate in a study of blood T cell repertoires in COVID-19. Study-wide context: COVID-19 samples, acute and convalescent, were from the United States, Italy and Spain.

Trimming stripped 6 bases from V and 0 bases from J, with 11 bases between. The germline V gene has CDR1 SQVTM and CDR2 ANQGSEA. The CDR3 is 13 amino acids. Source material: peripheral blood. This receptor was taken from a man older than 75 with acute or convalescent COVID-19. The chain is built from TRBV29-1 and TRBJ1-1, with a weak D call TRBD1 (5 bases). This chain's CDR3 is CSVDGAMNTEAFF. DNA for the CDR3: TGCAGCGTAGATGGGGCCATGAACACTGAAGCTTTCTTT.